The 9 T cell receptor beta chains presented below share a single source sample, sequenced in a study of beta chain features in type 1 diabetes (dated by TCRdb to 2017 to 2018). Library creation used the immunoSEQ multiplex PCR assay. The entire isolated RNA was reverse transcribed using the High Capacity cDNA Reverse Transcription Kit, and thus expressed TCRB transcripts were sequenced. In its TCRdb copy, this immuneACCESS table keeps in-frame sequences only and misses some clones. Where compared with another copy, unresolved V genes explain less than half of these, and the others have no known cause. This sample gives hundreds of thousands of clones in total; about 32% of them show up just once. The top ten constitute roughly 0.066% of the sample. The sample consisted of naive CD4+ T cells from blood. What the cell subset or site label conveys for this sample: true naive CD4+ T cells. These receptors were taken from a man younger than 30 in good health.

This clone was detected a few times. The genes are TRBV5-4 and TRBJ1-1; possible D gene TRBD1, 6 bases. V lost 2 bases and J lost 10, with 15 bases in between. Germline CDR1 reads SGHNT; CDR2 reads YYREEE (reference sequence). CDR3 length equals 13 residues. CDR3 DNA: TGTGCCAGCAGCTTCAACAGGGCTAAGGGAGCTTTCTTT. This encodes CASSFNRAKGAFF.

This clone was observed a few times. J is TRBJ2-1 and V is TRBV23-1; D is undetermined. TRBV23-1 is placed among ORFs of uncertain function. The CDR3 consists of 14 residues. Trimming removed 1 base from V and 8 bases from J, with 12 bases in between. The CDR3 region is CASSQYNSFHEQFF. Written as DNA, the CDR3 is TGCGCCAGCAGTCAATATAACAGCTTCCATGAGCAGTTCTTC.

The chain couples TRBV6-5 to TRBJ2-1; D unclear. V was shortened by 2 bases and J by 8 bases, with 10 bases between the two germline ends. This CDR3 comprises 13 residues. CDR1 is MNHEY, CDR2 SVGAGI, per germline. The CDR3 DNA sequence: TGTGCCAGCAGTTACGTAACGGGCGATGAGCAGTTCTTC. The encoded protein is CASSYVTGDEQFF.

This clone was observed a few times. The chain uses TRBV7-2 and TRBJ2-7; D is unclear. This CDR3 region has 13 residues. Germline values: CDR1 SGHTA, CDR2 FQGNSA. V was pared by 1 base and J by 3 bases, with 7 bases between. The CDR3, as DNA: TGTGCCAGCAGCTTAGGGAACCACTACGAGCAGTACTTC. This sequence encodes CASSLGNHYEQYF.

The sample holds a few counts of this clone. The CDR3 bases are TGTGCCAGCATGGGGACCGGGACCATCACAGATACGCAGTATTTT. It encodes CASMGTGTITDTQYF. The J gene is TRBJ2-3, the V gene TRBV25-1, with D perhaps matching TRBD1 or TRBD2 (5 bases each). Germline assignment: CDR1 MGHDK and CDR2 SYGVNS. CDR3 size: 15 residues. Trimming took off 7 bases at V and 2 bases at J, with 16 bases between the two ends.

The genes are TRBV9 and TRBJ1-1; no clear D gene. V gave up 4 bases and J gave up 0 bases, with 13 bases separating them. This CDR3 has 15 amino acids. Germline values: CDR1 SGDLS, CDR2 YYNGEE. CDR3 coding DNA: TGTGCCAGCAGCCCAGGTCCGGTTTTGAACACTGAAGCTTTCTTT. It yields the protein CASSPGPVLNTEAFF.

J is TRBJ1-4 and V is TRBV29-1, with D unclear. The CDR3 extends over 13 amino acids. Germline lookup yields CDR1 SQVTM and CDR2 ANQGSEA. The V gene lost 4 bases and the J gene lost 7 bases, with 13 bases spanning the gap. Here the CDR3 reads CSVVWLLSEKLFF. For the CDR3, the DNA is TGCAGCGTTGTTTGGTTACTGTCTGAAAAACTGTTTTTT.

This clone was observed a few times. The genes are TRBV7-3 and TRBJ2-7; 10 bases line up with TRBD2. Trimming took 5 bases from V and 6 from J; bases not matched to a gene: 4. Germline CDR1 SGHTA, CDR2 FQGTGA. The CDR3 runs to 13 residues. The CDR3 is CASSIAGGGEQYF. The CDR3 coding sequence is TGTGCCAGCAGCATAGCGGGAGGTGGCGAGCAGTACTTC.

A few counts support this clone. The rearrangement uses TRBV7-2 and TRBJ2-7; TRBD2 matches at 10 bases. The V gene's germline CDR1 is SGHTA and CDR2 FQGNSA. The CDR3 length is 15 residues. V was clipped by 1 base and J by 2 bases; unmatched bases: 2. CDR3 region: CASSLELAGTYEQYF. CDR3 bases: TGTGCCAGCAGCTTAGAACTAGCGGGGACCTACGAGCAGTACTTC.